Sequencing of this TCR beta chain was carried out in a study of breast tumors, draining lymph nodes, adjacent tissues. Findings and limits, study-wide: Tumors had less TCR diversity than lymph nodes, more than nontumor tissue. Luminal-like breast cancer showed significantly higher tumor–nontumor repertoire similarity than basal-like. Data fit most tumor T cells coming from lymph node, expanding in tumor. Data only fit, rather than demonstrated, lymph node origin of most tumor T cells.

Germline lookup yields CDR1 SGHRS and CDR2 YFSETQ. The CDR3 runs to 14 residues. From the multiplex PCR reads, TCRdb called clonotypes with MiXCR, one entry per CDR3 protein. The sample shows some 250,000 distinct CDR3 sequences, around 34% of them seen only once. Breast cancer patients provided tissue from their axillary draining lymph nodes. Notes on this clonotype: Its antigen is undetermined. Relative to the germline gene, one junction end is altered; a read error may explain this.

This clonotype originated in a female donor with breast cancer. Some clones in this sample may be carry-over from other donors' samples. The sample taken for sequencing was axillary lymph node tissue. The genes are TRBV5-1 and TRBJ1-4; D may be TRBD1 (5 bases). The CDR3 protein is CASSPGQINEKLFF. The CDR3 DNA follows: TGTGCCAGCAGCCCGGGGCAGATAAATGAAAAACTGTTTTTT.